This paragraph reports one T cell receptor beta chain. Its specific antigen is unknown. Qualities for individual bases were not recorded, and no much larger clone is one base off. CDR1 and CDR2, looked up from the germline V gene (reference sequence), are MNHEY and SMNVEV. The CDR3 sequence holds 13 residues, the cysteine and phenylalanine included. Of the read, only the CDR3 DNA is kept; its 39 bases are in frame from base 1. Deletion took 3 bases off V and 4 bases off J, with a span of 10 bases between the germline ends. This entry belongs to a study of blood T cell repertoires in COVID-19 (dated by TCRdb to the early 2020s). For the study in its entirety: The collaborator samples originated in the United States, Italy and Spain and spanned the acute and convalescent phases of COVID-19. The samples were drawn from the first 160 participants of the ongoing ImmuneRACE study and from 1,254 subjects provided by 6 global collaborators. Sample metadata almost always included a de-identified subject ID, COVID-19 status, age in years and sex. A freely available public database, intended as a resource for researchers studying the immune response to SARS-CoV-2, is where the repertoires were released. Where HLA class I and class II types were available, the types were taken from metadata supplied by the sample provider, not from assay-based typing. Deeply sampled blood TCRbeta repertoires from subjects exposed to, actively infected with, or recovered from COVID-19 were included in the dataset. The material from the prospective study consisted of cDNA or gDNA derived from T cells, B-cell-depleted T cells, or PBMCs.

TCRbeta CDR3 regions were amplified from genomic DNA using the immunoSEQ Assay, a bias-controlled multiplex PCR. As for the original processing: The number of nucleated cells in each sample was estimated from the amplification of reference gene primers within the assay. Sequence reads were collapsed and filtered to measure the absolute abundance of every unique TCRbeta CDR3 rearrangement. For each sample, productive Simpson clonality was calculated as the square root of Simpson's diversity index across productive rearrangements. Held by TCRdb, this immuneACCESS table contains in-frame sequences only and omits some clones. Under half of the omission traces to an unresolved V gene where checked; the cause of the rest is unknown. V and J calls and clone size are given by that table; D and trimming were obtained from the DNA. The sample table records around 5,500 clones; approximately 87% of these occur just once. The top ten clones comprise about 20% of the sample.

Beyond this particular receptor, the publication reports: How much clinical and demographic metadata was included differed by source and by participant, and the metadata was provided uncurated.

The collaborating institutions used their own protocols to collect whole blood in K2EDTA tubes. Collaborator samples were shipped for TCRbeta analysis as frozen whole blood, isolated PBMCs, or DNA extracted from either sample type. Recombination joined TRBV27 with TRBJ2-7, and perhaps TRBD1 as D gene, on 5 matching bases. The sample comprised peripheral blood. This clonotype was obtained from a human donor in a cohort sampled during active COVID-19. Here is the DNA: TGTGCCAGCAGTTTTGGCAGGGCTTACGAGCAGTACTTC. This codes for CASSFGRAYEQYF.